These 32 T cell receptor beta chains were sequenced from one sample in a study of beta chain features in type 1 diabetes. Broader study findings: Shortening of TCRB CDR3s, moderate but significant, appeared in all four CD4+ subsets of Type 1 diabetes patients.

Every bit of the isolated RNA underwent reverse transcription, so sequencing read expressed TCRB transcripts. TCRdb's copy holds only in-frame clones and misses some; the assay was immunoSEQ multiplex PCR. The sample carries some 240,000 clones, approximately 16% recorded once. Their specific antigens are unknown. Sequencing was carried out using naive CD4+ T cells from blood. The receptors were sampled from a man aged 25 to 40 with type 1 diabetes.

In its sample, this clone was seen a few times. The chain links TRBV5-6 to TRBJ2-6; 7 bases are shared with TRBD2. Trimming cost V 6 bases and J 11 bases; bases outside gene matches: 11. Germline CDR1 SGHDT, CDR2 YYEEEE. CDR3 length equals 14 residues. The CDR3 sequence: CASTDGTTRDVLTF. The CDR3 DNA is TGTGCCAGCACCGATGGGACTACCCGTGACGTCCTGACTTTC.

The rearrangement uses TRBV7-3 and TRBJ2-1; D is ambiguous. Germline V gene sequence: CDR1 SGHTA, CDR2 FQGTGA. The CDR3 spans 13 residues. Trimming pared 1 base from V and 5 bases from J, leaving 6 bases between. CDR3 DNA sequence: TGTGCCAGCAGCTTAAACTCTCACAATGAGCAGTTCTTC. This codes for CASSLNSHNEQFF.

The CDR3 coding sequence is TGCAGCGTTCATGAGGCCTCCACCTACGAGCAGTACTTC. Translated, it gives CSVHEASTYEQYF. This rearrangement joins TRBV29-1 to TRBJ2-7; D not resolved. The V and J ends lost 5 bases and 2 bases respectively, with 13 bases between them. Germline CDR1 is SQVTM and CDR2 is ANQGSEA. The CDR3 is made up of 13 amino acids.

This chain uses TRBV30 with TRBJ1-2; D not resolved. Germline CDR1 and CDR2: GTSNPN and SVGIG (reference sequence). The CDR3 has 12 amino acids. V was cut by 1 base and J by 4 bases, with 7 bases left in between. CDR3 loop: CAWSGVFYGYTF. DNA of the CDR3: TGTGCCTGGAGTGGGGTGTTCTATGGCTACACCTTC.

The chain couples TRBV28 to TRBJ2-7, with a weak D call TRBD1 (6 bases). The CDR3 runs 13 residues. CDR1 is MDHEN, CDR2 SYDVKM, per germline. V was clipped by 5 bases and J by 0 bases, with 8 bases between them. The CDR3 coding sequence is TGTGCCAGCAGTGGACAGCCCTCCTACGAGCAGTACTTC. Translation: CASSGQPSYEQYF.

The rearrangement uses TRBV9 and TRBJ2-5; 16 positions match TRBD2. In germline, CDR1 is SGDLS, CDR2 YYNGEE. The J segment lost 4 bases and the V segment lost 4 bases, leaving 13 bases of the junction unmatched. The length of the CDR3 is 19 residues. The CDR3 here is CASSIGTSGRALVVETQYF. The CDR3 DNA reads as TGTGCCAGCAGCATCGGGACTAGCGGGAGGGCCTTGGTGGTAGAGACCCAGTACTTC.

A few counts support this clone. V is TRBV29-1 and J is TRBJ2-3, with D possibly being TRBD2 (5 bases). Trimming took 4 bases from V and 4 from J, leaving 6 bases between them. Germline lookup yields CDR1 SQVTM and CDR2 ANQGSEA. CDR3 length: 11 residues. The CDR3, as DNA: TGCAGCGTTGCGGAGGCAGATACGCAGTATTTT. This gives the protein CSVAEADTQYF.

This clone was seen a handful of times. The V call is TRBV6-6, the J call TRBJ2-7; 8 bases agree with TRBD2. Germline CDR1 MNHNY, CDR2 SVGAGI (reference sequence). V was pared by 0 bases and J by 0 bases, with 4 bases of the junction left unmatched. There are 16 residues in the CDR3. CDR3 in amino acids: CASSYSTSGSSYEQYF. The DNA of the CDR3 is TGTGCCAGCAGTTACTCGACCAGCGGGAGCTCCTACGAGCAGTACTTC.

This sequence joins TRBV29-1 and TRBJ2-1; either TRBD1 or TRBD2 may fit D (5 bases each). Germline assignment: CDR1 SQVTM and CDR2 ANQGSEA. The V end lost 4 bases, the J end lost 7 bases, and 23 bases lay between the germline ends. There are 16 residues in the CDR3. The DNA of the CDR3 is TGCAGCGTTGGTTCGGGGACCAGTCCCCGGCTTAATGAGCAGTTCTTC. Protein: CSVGSGTSPRLNEQFF.

This clone was observed a few times. The chain is built from TRBV2 and TRBJ2-1, with 8 bases identical to TRBD2. CDR3 length: 14 residues. The V gene's germline CDR1 is SNHLY and CDR2 FYNNEI. With 5 bases clipped from V and 7 bases from J, the junction kept 7 bases outside the gene matches. For the CDR3, the DNA is TGTGCCAGCAGTCGAAGCGGGAGTGGGAATGAGCAGTTCTTC. As protein: CASSRSGSGNEQFF.

Regarding this clone: The same CDR3 can be traced to other DNA sequences in this sample. The chain combines TRBV20-1 with TRBJ1-2; D ambiguous. The length of the CDR3 is 11 residues. V lost 1 base, J lost 4 bases, and 4 bases lay in between. In germline, CDR1 is DFQATT, CDR2 SNEGSKA (reference sequence). This chain's CDR3 is CSARGAYGYTF. CDR3 in DNA: TGCAGTGCTAGAGGAGCCTATGGCTACACCTTC.

This clone was observed a few times. V and J are TRBV28 and TRBJ2-5; 7 nucleotides agree with TRBD1. The V gene's germline CDR1 is MDHEN and CDR2 SYDVKM. V shed 8 bases, J shed 4 bases, and the junction held 7 bases outside the gene matches. The CDR3 totals 13 residues. CDR3 protein: CASYSGTVETQYF. The CDR3 nucleotides are TGTGCCAGCTACTCCGGGACAGTAGAGACCCAGTACTTC. The variable domain in full, completed from reference TRBV28 and TRBJ2-5, reads DVKVTQSSRYLVKRTGEKVFLECVQDMDHENMFWYRQDPGLGLRLIYFSYDVKMKEKGDIPEGYSVSREKKERFSLILESASTNQTSMYLCASYSGTVETQYFGPGTRLLVL.

This chain uses TRBV9 with TRBJ2-3; D not resolved. The CDR3 has 13 amino acids. Germline V lookup: CDR1 SGDLS, CDR2 YYNGEE. V lost 1 base and J lost 4, with 7 bases in between. The CDR3 DNA follows: TGTGCCAGCAGCGTAAGCGAGGCAGATACGCAGTATTTT. It codes for CASSVSEADTQYF.

This clone was seen only a few times. The chain uses TRBV4-1 and TRBJ2-7; D remains unclear. CDR1 and CDR2 (germline): MGHRA, YSYEKL. With 1 base removed from V and 5 bases from J, the gap between germline ends came to 12 bases. The CDR3 covers 14 residues. CDR3: CASSQVGFPNEQYF. The CDR3 DNA is TGCGCCAGCAGCCAAGTAGGCTTTCCCAACGAGCAGTACTTC.

This clone was seen only a few times. The rearrangement joins TRBV10-3 to TRBJ2-7; maybe TRBD1 (6 bases). V gave up 6 bases and J gave up 0 bases, with 9 bases separating them. This CDR3 spans 13 amino acids. The germline CDR1 and CDR2 sequences are ENHRY and SYGVKD. The CDR3, as DNA: TGTGCCATCAGGGAGGACAGCTCCTACGAGCAGTACTTC. Translating it yields CAIREDSSYEQYF.

This clone has a handful of counts. This rearrangement joins TRBV11-2 to TRBJ2-3; 9 nucleotides match TRBD2. The CDR3 is made up of 13 amino acids. The germline V gene has CDR1 SGHAT and CDR2 FQNNGV. The V gene end was trimmed by 8 bases and the J gene end by 4 bases; junction bases not matched to a gene: 4. In DNA, the CDR3 is TGTGCCAGCGGGCTAGCGGGGTCAGATACGCAGTATTTT. Protein sequence: CASGLAGSDTQYF.

This clone was found a few times. The V gene is TRBV28, the J gene TRBJ1-5; D gene unclear. V was trimmed by 6 bases and J by 0 bases, leaving 15 bases between them. The germline V gene encodes CDR1 MDHEN and CDR2 SYDVKM. The CDR3 is made up of 16 amino acids. The CDR3: CASRIEQTDSNQPQHF. The DNA of the CDR3 is TGTGCCAGCAGAATAGAACAGACCGATAGCAATCAGCCCCAGCATTTT.

This clone was counted only a few times. CDR3 region: CASSPAAGTQYF. CDR3 coding DNA: TGCGCCAGCAGCCCCGCGGCAGGGACGCAGTATTTT. The chain links TRBV4-3 to TRBJ2-3; TRBD1 is a possible D gene (5 bases). Deletions cut 4 bases from V and 9 bases from J, with 11 bases between. The CDR3 has 12 amino acids. Per the germline V gene, CDR1 is LGHNA and CDR2 is YSLEER.

This chain connects TRBV30 to TRBJ2-7, with TRBD2 identical over 9 bases. V dropped 0 bases and J dropped 7; count of bases not matched to a gene: 10. Germline CDR1 and CDR2: GTSNPN and SVGIG (reference sequence). CDR3 length: 15 amino acids. The CDR3 region has the DNA TGTGCCTGGAGTGTAAAGTTAGCGGGAGTGGAAGAGCAGTACTTC. This sequence encodes CAWSVKLAGVEEQYF.

The rearrangement links TRBV2 to TRBJ2-1; no reliable D call. CDR3 length equals 14 residues. Trimming pared 3 bases from V and 2 bases from J, leaving 8 bases between. Germline-derived CDR1 and CDR2 are SNHLY and FYNNEI. The CDR3 sequence is CASSDGGTYNEQFF. CDR3 bases: TGTGCCAGCAGTGATGGCGGCACCTACAATGAGCAGTTCTTC.

This clone was seen only a few times. V and J are TRBV7-9 and TRBJ2-7, with 7 nucleotides matching TRBD1. V shed 5 bases, J shed 7 bases, and the junction held 2 bases outside the gene matches. Looked up from germline, CDR1 is SEHNR and CDR2 is FQNEAQ (reference sequence). This CDR3 contains 11 residues. CDR3: CASSEDREQYF. The DNA of the CDR3 is TGTGCCAGCAGCGAGGACAGGGAGCAGTACTTC. The full variable domain, in which reference TRBV7-9 and TRBJ2-7 provide the parts outside the CDR3, is DTGVSQNPRHKITKRGQNVTFRCDPISEHNRLYWYRQTLGQGPEFLTYFQNEAQLEKSRLLSDRFSAERPKGSFSTLEIQRTEQGDSAMYLCASSEDREQYFGPGTRLTVT.

In this sample, this clone turned up a few times. The rearrangement joins TRBV13 to TRBJ2-3; D not certain. Germline V gene lookup returns CDR1 PRHDT and CDR2 FYEKMQ (reference sequence). CDR3 length: 21 amino acids. Between the trimmed V and J ends, which lost 3 bases and 0 bases, there was a span of 28 bases. DNA of the CDR3: TGTGCCAGCAGCTTGGAAGGGCAGTTATTGCCTACTCCTCAGAGCACAGATACGCAGTATTTT. As protein: CASSLEGQLLPTPQSTDTQYF.

The genes are TRBV30 and TRBJ2-7; perhaps TRBD1 as D (6 bases). Germline lookup yields CDR1 GTSNPN and CDR2 SVGIG (reference sequence). Trimming took 7 bases from V and 2 from J, leaving 12 bases between them. The CDR3 runs 12 residues. The chain's CDR3 is CAFTGIPYEQYF. CDR3 bases: TGTGCCTTTACAGGGATCCCCTACGAGCAGTACTTC.

The chain is built from TRBV14 and TRBJ1-2; possibly TRBD1 for D (5 bases). The CDR3 totals 17 residues. The V gene lost 0 bases and the J gene lost 4 bases, with 18 bases spanning the gap. The germline V gene encodes CDR1 SGHDN and CDR2 FVKESK. CDR3 in amino acids: CASSQDRDGLGLYGYTF. The CDR3 DNA reads as TGTGCCAGCAGCCAAGATCGGGACGGACTGGGACTCTATGGCTACACCTTC.

This clone was observed a handful of times. The J gene is TRBJ2-2, the V gene TRBV5-1; D not resolved. Germline values: CDR1 SGHRS, CDR2 YFSETQ. V was shortened by 5 bases and J by 0 bases, with 8 bases between the two germline ends. This CDR3 is 14 amino acids long. The CDR3 sequence: CASRFTTNTGELFF. Written as DNA, the CDR3 is TGCGCCAGCAGATTTACTACGAACACCGGGGAGCTGTTTTTT.

This clone was picked up a small number of times. The chain combines TRBV7-2 with TRBJ1-1; D gene ambiguous. Germline assignment: CDR1 SGHTA and CDR2 FQGNSA. V gave up 0 bases and J gave up 8 bases, with 10 bases separating them. CDR3 length: 13 amino acids. CDR3 in amino acids: CASSLARRGEAFF. The CDR3 DNA sequence: TGTGCCAGCAGCTTAGCCAGAAGAGGGGAAGCTTTCTTT.

This clone was seen only a few times. This chain uses TRBV9 with TRBJ2-5; 7 bases are a match to TRBD2. This CDR3 is built from 15 residues. The ends lost 3 bases at V and 5 bases at J; junction bases unmatched: 10. Germline loops: CDR1 SGDLS, CDR2 YYNGEE. The CDR3 region is CASSAGLGLTETQYF. The CDR3 DNA sequence: TGTGCCAGCAGCGCTGGACTAGGTTTGACGGAGACCCAGTACTTC.

This clone was seen a handful of times. The chain recombines TRBV29-1 with TRBJ1-1; D may be TRBD1 (6 bases). Germline-derived CDR1 and CDR2 are SQVTM and ANQGSEA. This CDR3 is built from 13 residues. The V and J ends lost 4 bases and 0 bases respectively, with 9 bases between them. CDR3 in DNA: TGCAGCGTTGTAACAGGGATGAACACTGAAGCTTTCTTT. Translated, it gives CSVVTGMNTEAFF.

The V gene is TRBV30, the J gene TRBJ1-1; TRBD1 matches at 7 bases. There are 13 residues in the CDR3. J lost 9 bases, V lost 1 base, and 8 bases had no gene match. CDR1 is GTSNPN and CDR2 is SVGIG in the germline V gene (reference sequence). CDR3 bases: TGTGCCTGGAGTGCCGGCCCGGGACAGCAAGCTTTCTTT. Protein sequence: CAWSAGPGQQAFF.

The gene calls are TRBV29-1 and TRBJ1-5; D is uncertain. The CDR3 sequence is 13 residues long. The V gene lost 2 bases and the J gene lost 4 bases, with 9 bases spanning the gap. CDR1 is SQVTM and CDR2 is ANQGSEA in the germline V gene. As DNA, the CDR3 is TGCAGCGTTGAATGGGGTGGTAATCAGCCCCAGCATTTT. Translation gives CSVEWGGNQPQHF.

This clone was found a few times. At the DNA level, this CDR3 is encoded by other sequences in the same sample as well. V and J are TRBV9 and TRBJ2-3, with TRBD2 matching 9 bases. With V trimmed by 3 bases and J by 4 bases, 3 bases remained unmatched. The CDR3 runs 14 residues. The germline V gene has CDR1 SGDLS and CDR2 YYNGEE. CDR3 region: CASSGSGSPDTQYF. DNA of the CDR3: TGTGCCAGCAGCGGTAGCGGGAGTCCAGATACGCAGTATTTT.

This clone was seen only a few times. The chain uses TRBV11-1 and TRBJ2-4; the match to TRBD1 covers 8 bases. This CDR3 is 16 amino acids long. V gave up 7 bases and J gave up 0 bases; unmatched junction bases: 8. The germline gives CDR1 SGHAT, CDR2 FQDESV (reference sequence). The DNA of the CDR3 is TGTGCCAGCAAGCCCGGGACAGGACTAGCCAAAAACATTCAGTACTTC. Translating gives CASKPGTGLAKNIQYF.